This entry features one T cell receptor (beta chain) sequence. Its binding antigen is unknown. The junction departs from germline at one end; a sequencing error may be responsible. The sample originates from a study of T cells in Graves' hyperthyroidism and ophthalmopathy (dated by TCRdb to about 2019). Regarding the research as a whole: Peripheral blood was sampled at the time of initial diagnosis, prior to any treatment. In addition, the study compared T-cell repertoires in thyroid tissue and in blood from six Graves' hyperthyroidism patients. After sampling, hyperthyroidism patients received methimazole starting at 30 mg daily, and ophthalmopathy patients received high-dose intravenous methylprednisolone. The paper reports TCR Vbeta CDR3 sequencing of 135 peripheral blood samples: some 44 ophthalmopathy, under 80 hyperthyroidism and around 17 progressor patients. TCR V-J signatures able to tell the groups apart were searched for in a discovery cohort of 90 to 100 patients, of whom about 40 had Graves' ophthalmopathy and 57 had stable Graves' hyperthyroidism. Prospective prediction of ophthalmopathy was tested in an independent validation cohort of some 19 hyperthyroidism patients and 17 patients who later progressed to ophthalmopathy. The 85 to 100 discovery patients were divided at random into training and test sets in a 7:3 ratio. General study outcomes and caveats: Blood samples also contained most of the expanded thyroid clonotypes (frequency above 0.001), which suggests that blood repertoires may reflect thyroid immune responses. Sample size was not statistically predetermined, and blinding of investigators to group allocation was not performed. A 13 V-J signature model separated ophthalmopathy from stable hyperthyroidism, with about 88% sensitivity and just under 84% specificity in cross-validation and 80%/75% in testing. During validation, the model predicted progression to ophthalmopathy a median of approximately six months ahead of onset, with around 65% sensitivity and about 72% specificity.

Stable Graves' hyperthyroidism was defined as no progression to ophthalmopathy during 18 months of follow-up. Hyperthyroidism patients were aged 18 to 65 years and newly diagnosed, with disease duration of less than 2 months. Patients with uncontrolled infections, other autoimmune diseases, pregnancy or lactation were excluded. Diagnoses were based on clinical symptoms, serum thyroxine and TRAb, thyroid ultrasound and orbital computed tomography. PBMCs were isolated from about 10 ml of fresh peripheral blood by Ficoll-Paque density gradient centrifugation. Trizol reagent was used to extract total RNA, and RNA quality was then checked on an Agilent 2100 Bioanalyzer. For CDR1 and CDR2, the germline V gene lists MGHRA and YSYEKL. From cysteine to phenylalanine, the CDR3 is 13 amino acids long. Only the CDR3 portion is preserved as DNA: 39 bases, with reading frame beginning at the first base. TCR beta CDR3 regions were amplified from RNA transcripts. A first-round RT-PCR of the TCR CDR3 used the HTBI primer set with the Qiagen OneStep RT-PCR kit. A second multiplex PCR round built the libraries, followed by size selection and purification. Paired-end sequencing of the libraries was performed with 100 bp reads on an Illumina HiSeq2000. The paper's data handling went like this. SOAPnuke was used to process the raw data, removing reads that contained adapters or uncalled bases, had a mean Phred below 15, or lacked an exact match to the constant primer or identifier. High-quality paired reads were merged using COPE v1.2.5, and each unique nucleotide sequence was defined as a clonotype. MiTCR v1.1 was used to align clonotypes to the IMGT TRBV, TRBD and TRBJ reference segments. Analysis was restricted to V-J combinations with a frequency above 0.0001, which covered about 99% of repertoires. The TCS score was defined as F50 (clonal expansion) divided by E x V (chaos), with BLOSUM62-based TCRdist calculated between CDR3 peptides within each V-J. Welch's t-statistics and random forest reduced 450 to 600 V-J features to 10 to 15, which were used in a naive Bayes classifier (R e1071). Thyroid-blood repertoire similarity was quantified with the Morisita-Horn index. TCRdb's own reprocessing of the public reads used fastp at Q25 and MiXCR and kept productive beta chains. When rows share a CDR3 protein, they turn into one entry using the most common DNA and genes. These V and J calls originate from TCRdb's pipeline instead of the authors' own analysis. In all, the sample holds hundreds of thousands of distinct CDR3 sequences, and about a third of those were seen once. Roughly 30% of the sample goes to the ten largest clones.

Material for sequencing was blood. The TCR was taken from a woman aged 40-49 years with Graves' hyperthyroidism. The rearrangement joined TRBV4-1 to TRBJ1-1; TRBD1 is perhaps the D gene, given 5 matching bases. The CDR3 in this case is CASSHRTNTEAFF. The bases are TGTGCCAGCAGCCACAGGACGAACACTGAAGCTTTCTTT.